These 25 T cell receptor beta chains originate from one sample sequenced in a study of tumor-infiltrating lymphocytes in primary liver carcinoma. The authors made TCR beta cDNA from around 500 ng total RNA with a constant-region primer. Libraries for TCR beta were built through three nested multiplex PCR rounds, which together made up a slightly modified ARM-PCR procedure. Both of the initial two PCR rounds ran for approximately 10 cycles and employed TRBV1-TRBV30 forward primers alongside a C-beta reverse primer. TCRdb called the multiplex PCR reads again in MiXCR, with one record for every CDR3 protein. Of more than 150,000 distinct CDR3 sequences listed, 60% are singletons. RNA isolated from unsorted whole blood supplied the blood RNA, with germline DNA also extracted. The source material was peripheral blood. The receptors were gathered from a man aged 35 to 55 with primary liver carcinoma and hepatitis B virus infection.

About this clonotype: A much bigger clone sits one base away, suggesting this may be a read error. This chain uses TRBV11-2 with TRBJ2-7; the match to TRBD2 covers 10 bases. Germline V CDR1 and CDR2: SGHAT, FQNNGV. The CDR3 is 15 residues long. The DNA of the CDR3 is TGTGCCAGCAGCTTAGAGCTAGCGGGAGATTACGAGCAGTGCTTC. Translation gives CASSLELAGDYEQCF.

This clonotype was picked up a small number of times. J is TRBJ2-3 and V is TRBV6-5; perhaps TRBD1 as D (6 bases). The CDR3 spans 18 residues. CDR1 and CDR2 from the germline V gene are MNHEY and SVGAGI. V lost 2 bases and J 0 bases, leaving 18 bases between the germline ends. In DNA form, the CDR3 reads TGTGCCAGCAGTTACAGGCCCCCCTCAGGGGCAAGCACAGATACGCAGTATTTT. Amino acids: CASSYRPPSGASTDTQYF.

This clonotype occurred a few times. A read error may explain this, as a much larger clone is one base away. The chain is built from TRBV11-2 and TRBJ1-1, with 8 bases aligning to TRBD1. V was pared by 5 bases and J by 3 bases, with 5 bases of the junction left unmatched. The CDR3 has 14 amino acids. Per germline, CDR1 SGHAT and CDR2 FQNNGV. CDR3 sequence: CASSTGRGHTEAFF. The CDR3 DNA follows: TGTGCCAGCAGCACTGGCAGGGGGCACACTGAAGCTTTCTTT. Filled out from reference TRBV11-2 and TRBJ1-1, the complete variable domain reads EAGVAQSPRYKIIEKRQSVAFWCNPISGHATLYWYQQILGQGPKLLIQFQNNGVVDDSQLPKDRFSAERLKGVDSTLKIQPAKLEDSAVYLCASSTGRGHTEAFFGQGTRLTVV.

In its sample, this clonotype was seen many times. The chain links TRBV10-3 to TRBJ1-5, with TRBD1 matching over 7 bases. CDR1 is ENHRY, CDR2 SYGVKD, per germline. The ends lost 3 bases at V and 5 bases at J; junction bases unmatched: 7. The CDR3 is 15 residues long. CDR3 in amino acids: CAISDSGGKDQPQHF. The CDR3 region has the DNA TGTGCCATCAGTGACTCAGGGGGAAAAGATCAGCCCCAGCATTTT.

J is TRBJ2-7 and V is TRBV12-3 or TRBV12-4; D uncertain. The germline V and J ends were trimmed by 6 bases and 6 bases, with 12 bases remaining between them. This CDR3 has 12 amino acids. CDR3 amino acids: CASSTARGEQYF. In nucleotides, the CDR3 is TGTGCCAGCAGCACCGCCCGAGGCGAGCAGTACTTC.

This clonotype was counted only a few times. Germline is not matched at one junction end, which may reflect a read error. The chain recombines TRBV12-3 or TRBV12-4 with TRBJ2-7; TRBD1 matches at 8 bases. CDR3 length equals 11 residues. CDR3 bases: TGTGCCAGCAGTTCACGGACAGGGCATTCTTTC. This encodes CASSSRTGHSF.

This clonotype was observed once. The chain employs TRBV6-6 and TRBJ2-2; maybe TRBD2 (5 bases). The germline gives CDR1 MNHNY, CDR2 SVGAGI (reference sequence). CDR3 length equals 17 residues. Trimming removed 0 bases from V and 1 base from J, with 12 bases in between. The CDR3 DNA is TGTGCCAGCAGTTACTCGAGGAGGTTGGTGAACACCGGGGAGCTGTTTTTT. Translating gives CASSYSRRLVNTGELFF.

This chain joins TRBV12-3 or TRBV12-4 and TRBJ2-5, with 10 positions matching TRBD2. The CDR3 spans 16 residues. V was clipped by 3 bases and J by 3 bases; unmatched bases: 7. In nucleotides, the CDR3 is TGTGCCAGCAGTTTCGAGCTAGCGGGAGTTAAAGAGACCCAGTACTTC. This encodes CASSFELAGVKETQYF.

The chain couples TRBV29-1 to TRBJ2-5, with TRBD2 matching over 7 bases. This CDR3 region has 13 residues. Looked up from germline, CDR1 is SQVTM and CDR2 is ANQGSEA. In nucleotides, the CDR3 is TGCAGGTTCAAGGGAGGGGCTGGAGAGACCCAGTACTTC. This translates into CRFKGGAGETQYF.

To note about this clonotype: One end of the junction varies from germline; a read error may be responsible. The rearrangement uses TRBV11-2 and TRBJ2-7, with D perhaps being TRBD1 or TRBD2 (6 bases each). This CDR3 region has 15 residues. Germline loops: CDR1 SGHAT, CDR2 FQNNGV. CDR3 bases: TGTGCCGGCAGCTTAGGATGGGGGGCCCCTAGCGAGCAGTACTTC. It is translated as CAGSLGWGAPSEQYF.

This clonotype has a single count. One end of the junction fails to match germline, which may point to a read error. This chain joins TRBV14 and TRBJ1-6; a possible D gene is TRBD1 (5 bases). The CDR3 contains 14 residues. Germline V gives CDR1 SGHDN, CDR2 FVKESK. CDR3 nucleotide sequence: TGTGCCAGCAGCCAGTGGGGGGGTAATTCACCACTCCGCTTT. Translation: CASSQWGGNSPLRF.

The table lists this clonotype with a few counts. The V gene is TRBV10-1, the J gene TRBJ2-1; 13 positions match TRBD2. Germline loops: CDR1 WNHNN, CDR2 SYGVQD (reference sequence). J was trimmed by 7 bases and V by 3 bases; bases with no gene match: 3. The CDR3 runs 15 residues. CDR3 amino acids: CASSDRTSGSNEQFF. The CDR3 bases are TGCGCCAGCAGTGATAGGACTAGCGGGAGTAATGAGCAGTTCTTC.

The chain uses TRBV12-3 or TRBV12-4 and TRBJ2-5; 12 nucleotides line up with TRBD1. The CDR3 runs to 15 residues. V shed 6 bases and J 9 bases; nucleotides not matched to a gene: 11. Written as DNA, the CDR3 is TGTGCCAGCAGACGGGGACAGGGGGCGGCTGAGGCCCAGTACTTC. Its protein is CASRRGQGAAEAQYF.

This clonotype came up a few times. The chain links TRBV11-2 to TRBJ2-4, with D possibly TRBD2 on 6 matching bases. CDR1 SGHAT and CDR2 FQNNGV come from the germline V gene. V lost 4 bases, J lost 8 bases, and 15 bases lay in between. The CDR3 is 14 amino acids. CDR3 loop: CASSSLRGWDIQYF. As DNA, the CDR3 is TGTGCCAGCAGCTCCCTACGGGGGTGGGACATTCAGTACTTC.

J is TRBJ2-1 and V is TRBV6-6; D call uncertain. CDR3 size: 11 residues. V lost 5 bases, J lost 10 bases, and 9 bases lay in between. Germline V CDR1 and CDR2: MNHNY, SVGAGI (reference sequence). Here the CDR3 reads CASSTRLEQFF. CDR3 sequence (DNA): TGTGCCAGCAGTACGCGACTGGAGCAGTTCTTC.

A note on this clonotype: Compared with germline, one end of the junction differs, possibly owing to a read error. The chain recombines TRBV11-2 with TRBJ2-7; D remains unclear. Germline V gene lookup returns CDR1 SGHAT and CDR2 FQNNGV. The CDR3 has 13 amino acids. Here the CDR3 DNA reads TGTGCCAGTAGCTCCCGCTGTCTGTACGAGCAGTACTTC. Translation gives CASSSRCLYEQYF.

Remarks on this clonotype: A much more abundant neighbour one base away suggests this may be a read error. This chain links TRBV29-1 with TRBJ1-1, with 8 bases lining up with TRBD1. Germline assignment: CDR1 SQVTM and CDR2 ANQGSEA. The CDR3 totals 14 residues. The chain's CDR3 is CSVEVGQGNTQAFF. CDR3 nucleotide sequence: TGCAGCGTTGAAGTAGGACAGGGCAACACTCAAGCTTTCTTT.

A word on this clonotype: The junction does not match germline at one end; this may be a read error. The chain joins TRBV4-2 to TRBJ2-5; TRBD1 or TRBD2 may be the D gene (6 bases each). The CDR3 sequence is 15 residues long. Germline V CDR1 and CDR2: LGHNA, YNFKEQ. As DNA, the CDR3 is TGTGTCAGCAGCCAATGGGGGGCTAGAAAAGAGACCCAGTACTTC. Its protein is CVSSQWGARKETQYF.

This sequence joins TRBV4-1 and TRBJ2-7, with D perhaps matching TRBD2 (6 bases). Germline V gene sequence: CDR1 MGHRA, CDR2 YSYEKL. V lost 5 bases, J lost 3 bases, and 14 bases lay in between. This CDR3 spans 14 amino acids. The CDR3 nucleotides read TGCGCCAGCAGCGGGGGGAAGTTCAGCTACGAGCAGTACTTC. This translates into CASSGGKFSYEQYF.

This sequence joins TRBV30 and TRBJ2-1; D unresolved. The CDR3 spans 13 residues. Germline CDR1 and CDR2: GTSNPN and SVGIG (reference sequence). Trimming took 2 bases from V and 6 from J, leaving 11 bases between them. The CDR3 DNA reads TGTGCCTGGAGTTCGCGACTGTTCAATGAGCAGTTCTTC. This codes for CAWSSRLFNEQFF.

This chain uses TRBV4-1 with TRBJ1-1; 7 nucleotides line up with TRBD1. Germline CDR1 MGHRA, CDR2 YSYEKL. The CDR3 has 15 amino acids. The V and J ends lost 4 bases and 4 bases, in that order; junction bases with no gene match: 9. CDR3 coding DNA: TGCGCCAGCAGCCGATACAGGGGCGAGGGCACTGAAGCTTTCTTT. It yields the protein CASSRYRGEGTEAFF.

The rearrangement links TRBV5-6 to TRBJ2-5; tentatively, D is TRBD1 (5 bases). Germline V CDR1 and CDR2: SGHDT, YYEEEE. V shed 2 bases and J shed 5 bases, with 19 bases lying between them. The CDR3 contains 16 residues. CDR3 nucleotide sequence: TGTGCCAGCAGCTTTGCCTTAGGGGCTCGGGCGGAGACCCAGTACTTC. It translates to CASSFALGARAETQYF.

A remark on this clonotype: A much larger clonotype is one base distant, so this may be a read error. The rearrangement uses TRBV29-1 and TRBJ1-2, with D uncertain. CDR3 length: 12 residues. The germline V gene encodes CDR1 SQVTM and CDR2 ANQGSEA. Trimming took off 6 bases at V and 8 bases at J, with 16 bases between the two ends. CDR3 amino acids: CSVAVAVGGYTF. In DNA, the CDR3 is TGCAGCGTCGCGGTGGCTGTCGGAGGCTACACCTTC.

In the case of this clonotype: One end of the junction varies from germline; a read error may be responsible. The rearrangement joins TRBV6-6 to TRBJ1-1, with 7 bases matching TRBD1. CDR1 is MNHNY and CDR2 is SVGAGI in the germline V gene (reference sequence). The CDR3 runs to 15 residues. As DNA, the CDR3 is TGTGTCAGCAGCCGGACAGGAAACATGAACACTGAAGCTTTCTTC. Its translation: CVSSRTGNMNTEAFF.

This clonotype was picked up a small number of times. This chain links TRBV6-5 with TRBJ2-7, with D perhaps TRBD1 (5 bases). Trimming cost V 6 bases and J 4 bases, with 13 bases left between them. Germline values: CDR1 MNHEY, CDR2 SVGAGI. The CDR3 has 13 amino acids. This CDR3 is CASRRTSTYEQYF. The CDR3 DNA is TGTGCCAGCAGGAGGACAAGCACGTACGAGCAGTACTTC.